The following is a TCR beta chain sequence with its context. Its antigen is still unknown. The data belong to a study of blood T cells in healthy people across ages. A minimum of 6 micrograms of total RNA was extracted per sample. Looked up from germline, CDR1 is LGHNA and CDR2 is YNFKEQ. The CDR3 runs 14 residues. J lost 9 bases, V lost 4 bases, and 9 bases had no gene match. Study-wide results and caveats: Older age went with lower TCR beta diversity per million T cells, in a roughly linear way.

A second PCR of 7 to 11 cycles used a sample-barcoded 5' primer and a J-beta primer mix. TCRdb processed the 5' RACE reads anew with MiXCR; each CDR3 protein has one entry. The table shows 600,000 to 900,000 distinct CDR3 sequences, with about 26% occurring only once. These data were likewise used in another study, on T cells of mothers and their children. That source reports: The authors detected no persistent microchimeric T cell clones.

Sequenced sample: blood. The origin of this receptor is a boy younger than 18 in good health. The genes are TRBV4-2 and TRBJ1-5, with TRBD1 identical over 7 bases. The CDR3 region is CASSRSTGDGPQHF. The CDR3 DNA reads TGTGCCAGCAGCCGCTCAACAGGGGACGGGCCCCAGCATTTT.